This TCR beta chain came from a study of long-term antiretroviral therapy in people with HIV. All participants with HIV were treated in the United States. Regarding the study as a whole: Older ART regimens were possibly in use when the blood was collected between about 2004 and 2018.

Survey-level resolution applied to immunoSEQ assay v3.0. Profiled with immunoSEQ multiplex PCR; TCRdb holds only in-frame clones, not every one. Seen here are approximately 27,000 clones, roughly nine tenths observed once, and the top ten hold 4.2%. To note about this clone: Its antigen is not identified.

The CDR3 is 14 amino acids. J gave up 4 bases and V 8 bases, and 9 bases lay outside the gene matches. Germline CDR1 MDHEN, CDR2 SYDVKM. The receptor's source is a man aged 18 to 30 with HIV. The rearrangement links TRBV28 to TRBJ2-7; 9 bases are a match to TRBD1. The input for sequencing was unsorted PBMCs, taken 3.1 years after starting antiretroviral therapy. CDR3 sequence reads: CASALSGTGYEQYF. In nucleotides, the CDR3 is TGTGCCAGCGCTTTGTCGGGGACAGGGTACGAGCAGTACTTC.